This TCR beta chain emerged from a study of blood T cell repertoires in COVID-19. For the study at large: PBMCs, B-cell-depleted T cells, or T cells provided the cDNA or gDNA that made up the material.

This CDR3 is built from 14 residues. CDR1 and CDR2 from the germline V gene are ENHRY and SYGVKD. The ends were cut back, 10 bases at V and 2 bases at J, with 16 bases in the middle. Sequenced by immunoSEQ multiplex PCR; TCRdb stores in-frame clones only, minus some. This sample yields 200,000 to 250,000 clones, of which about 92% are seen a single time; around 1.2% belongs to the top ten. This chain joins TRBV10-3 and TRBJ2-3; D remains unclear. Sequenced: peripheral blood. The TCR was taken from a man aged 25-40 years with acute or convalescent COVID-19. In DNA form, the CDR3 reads TGTGCCACAAAGCCGACTCCAAACACAGATACGCAGTATTTT. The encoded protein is CATKPTPNTDTQYF.